The clone carrying this T cell receptor (beta chain) was seen only a few times. From germline, CDR1 is LNHNV and CDR2 YYDKDF (reference sequence). V was cut by 1 base and J by 5 bases, with 14 bases left in between. This CDR3 spans 16 amino acids. These data are taken from a study of T cell responses to AZD1222 COVID-19 vaccine. Measured with immunoSEQ multiplex PCR; TCRdb has only the in-frame clones, and not every one. Among 140,000 to 150,000 clones listed, about 90% were seen once. The chain links TRBV15 to TRBJ2-2, with D perhaps matching TRBD2 (6 bases). The specimen was peripheral blood, collected on day 0 of AZD1222 vaccination. This TCR was sampled from an adult in good health. CDR3 amino acids: CATSRAVREVTGELFF. The CDR3 DNA is TGTGCCACCAGCAGAGCCGTCAGGGAGGTAACCGGGGAGCTGTTTTTT.